The clone carrying this TCR beta chain was observed a handful of times. Every TCR cDNA molecule bore a unique molecular identifier. MiXCR was run by TCRdb on the 5' RACE reads, yielding one entry per CDR3 protein. The sample holds about 52,000 distinct CDR3 sequences, about 7.4% seen once. This entry is derived from a study of spatial heterogeneity in lung cancer. The time point is: blood at routine non-recurrence follow-up after resection. Unsorted samples of tumor, nontumor lung or frozen PBMC had their whole RNA sequenced. V was pared by 1 base and J by 4 bases, with 13 bases between. The CDR3 runs 15 residues. From germline, CDR1 is SGHTA and CDR2 FQGNSA.

The V call is TRBV7-2, the J call TRBJ1-1; D is uncertain. The source of this sequence is a female donor with early-stage non-small cell lung cancer. The starting material was PBMCs, obtained at follow-up. The DNA of the CDR3 is TGTGCCAGCAGCTTAGAGGCCATCCTGGCCACTGAAGCTTTCTTT. It encodes CASSLEAILATEAFF.